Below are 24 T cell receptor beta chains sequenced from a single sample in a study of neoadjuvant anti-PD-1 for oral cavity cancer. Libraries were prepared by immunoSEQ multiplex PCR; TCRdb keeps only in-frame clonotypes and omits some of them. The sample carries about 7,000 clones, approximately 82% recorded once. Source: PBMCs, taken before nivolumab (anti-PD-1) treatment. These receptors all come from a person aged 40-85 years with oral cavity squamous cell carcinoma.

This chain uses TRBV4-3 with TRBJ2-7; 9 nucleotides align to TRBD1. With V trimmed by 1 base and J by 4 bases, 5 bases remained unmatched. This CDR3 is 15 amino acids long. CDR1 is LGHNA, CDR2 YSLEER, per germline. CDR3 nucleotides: TGCGCCAGCAGCCAAGGGGGGACAGGGATATACGAGCAGTACTTC. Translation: CASSQGGTGIYEQYF.

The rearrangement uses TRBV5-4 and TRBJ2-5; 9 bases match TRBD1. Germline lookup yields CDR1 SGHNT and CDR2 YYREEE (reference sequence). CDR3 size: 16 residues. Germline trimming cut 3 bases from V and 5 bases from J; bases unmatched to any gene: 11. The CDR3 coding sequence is TGTGCCAGCAGCTCGGAGCACAGGGGGCGCCTGGAGACCCAGTACTTC. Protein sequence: CASSSEHRGRLETQYF.

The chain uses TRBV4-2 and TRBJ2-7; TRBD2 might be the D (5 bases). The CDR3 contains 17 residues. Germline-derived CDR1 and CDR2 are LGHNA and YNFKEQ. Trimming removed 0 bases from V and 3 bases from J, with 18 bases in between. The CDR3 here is CASSQDWVEVGIYEQYF. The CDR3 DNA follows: TGTGCCAGCAGCCAAGATTGGGTGGAGGTTGGGATCTACGAGCAGTACTTC.

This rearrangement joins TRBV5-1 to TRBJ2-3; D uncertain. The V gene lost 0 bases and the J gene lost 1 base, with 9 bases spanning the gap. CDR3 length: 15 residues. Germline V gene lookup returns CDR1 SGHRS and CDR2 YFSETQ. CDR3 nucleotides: TGCGCCAGCAGCTTGGGGTCGGCAGGCACAGATACGCAGTATTTT. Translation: CASSLGSAGTDTQYF. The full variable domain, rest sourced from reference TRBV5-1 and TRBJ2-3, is KAGVTQTPRYLIKTRGQQVTLSCSPISGHRSVSWYQQTPGQGLQFLFEYFSETQRNKGNFPGRFSGRQFSNSRSEMNVSTLELGDSALYLCASSLGSAGTDTQYFGPGTRLTVL.

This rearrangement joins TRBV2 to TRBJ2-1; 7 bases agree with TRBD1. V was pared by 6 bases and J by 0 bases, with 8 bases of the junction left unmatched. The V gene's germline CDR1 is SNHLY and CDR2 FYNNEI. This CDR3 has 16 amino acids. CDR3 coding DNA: TGTGCCAGCAGCACGGGGACAGCTAGCTCCTACAATGAGCAGTTCTTC. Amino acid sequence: CASSTGTASSYNEQFF. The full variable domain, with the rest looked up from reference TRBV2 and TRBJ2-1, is EPEVTQTPSHQVTQMGQEVILRCVPISNHLYFYWYRQILGQKVEFLVSFYNNEISEKSEIFDDQFSVERPDGSNFTLKIRSTKLEDSAMYFCASSTGTASSYNEQFFGPGTRLTVL.

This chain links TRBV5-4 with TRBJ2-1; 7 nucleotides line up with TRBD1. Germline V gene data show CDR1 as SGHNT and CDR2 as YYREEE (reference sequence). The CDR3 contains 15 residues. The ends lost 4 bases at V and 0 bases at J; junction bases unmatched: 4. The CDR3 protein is CASSIDRVSYNEQFF. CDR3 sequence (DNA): TGTGCCAGCAGCATAGACAGGGTCTCCTACAATGAGCAGTTCTTC.

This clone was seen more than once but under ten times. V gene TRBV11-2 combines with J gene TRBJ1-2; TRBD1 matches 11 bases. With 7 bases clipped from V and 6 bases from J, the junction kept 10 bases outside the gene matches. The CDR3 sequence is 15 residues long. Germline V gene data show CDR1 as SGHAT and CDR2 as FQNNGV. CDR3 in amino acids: CASTSPRTGGHGYTF. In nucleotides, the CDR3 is TGTGCCAGCACCTCCCCTAGGACAGGGGGCCATGGCTACACCTTC.

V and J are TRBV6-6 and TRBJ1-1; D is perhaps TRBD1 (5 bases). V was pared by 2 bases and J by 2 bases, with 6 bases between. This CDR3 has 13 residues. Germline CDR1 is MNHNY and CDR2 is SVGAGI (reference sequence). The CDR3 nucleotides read TGTGCCAGCAGTTACAGGGACAACACTGAAGCTTTCTTT. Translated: CASSYRDNTEAFF.

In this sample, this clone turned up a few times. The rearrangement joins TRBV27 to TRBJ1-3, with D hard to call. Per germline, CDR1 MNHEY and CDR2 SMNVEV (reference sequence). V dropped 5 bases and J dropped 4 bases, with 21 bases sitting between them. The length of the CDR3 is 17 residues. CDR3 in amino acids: CASSPYRGAVGGNTIYF. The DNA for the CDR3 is TGTGCCAGCAGTCCCTACCGAGGAGCGGTCGGGGGAAACACCATATATTTT.

CDR3 nucleotide sequence: TGTGCCAGTAGTGTACAGGTTAGAGAAAAACTGTTTTTT. Translating it yields CASSVQVREKLFF. V is TRBV19 and J is TRBJ1-4, with D perhaps TRBD1 (5 bases). Germline V gene sequence: CDR1 LNHDA, CDR2 SQIVND (reference sequence). V was trimmed by 5 bases and J by 8 bases, leaving 12 bases between them. There are 13 residues in the CDR3.

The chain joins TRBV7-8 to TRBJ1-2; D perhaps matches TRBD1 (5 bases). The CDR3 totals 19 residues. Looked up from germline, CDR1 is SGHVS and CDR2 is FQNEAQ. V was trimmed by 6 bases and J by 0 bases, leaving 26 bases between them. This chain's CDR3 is CASSPLRIDSSYTNYGYTF. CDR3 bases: TGTGCCAGCAGTCCACTTCGAATAGACAGCTCCTACACTAACTATGGCTACACCTTC. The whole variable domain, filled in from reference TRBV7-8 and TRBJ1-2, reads GAGVSQSPRYKVAKRGQDVALRCDPISGHVSLFWYQQALGQGPEFLTYFQNEAQLDKSGLPSDRFFAERPEGSVSTLKIQRTQQEDSAVYLCASSPLRIDSSYTNYGYTFGSGTRLTVV.

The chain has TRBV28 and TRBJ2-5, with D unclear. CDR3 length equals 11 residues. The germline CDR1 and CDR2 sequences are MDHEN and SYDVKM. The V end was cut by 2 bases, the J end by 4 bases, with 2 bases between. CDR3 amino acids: CASSLLETQYF. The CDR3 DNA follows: TGTGCCAGCAGTTTACTAGAGACCCAGTACTTC.

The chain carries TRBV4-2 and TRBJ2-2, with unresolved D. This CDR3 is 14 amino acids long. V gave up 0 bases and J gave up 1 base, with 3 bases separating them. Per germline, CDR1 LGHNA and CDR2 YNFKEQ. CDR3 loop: CASSQDLNTGELFF. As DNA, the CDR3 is TGTGCCAGCAGCCAAGACCTGAACACCGGGGAGCTGTTTTTT.

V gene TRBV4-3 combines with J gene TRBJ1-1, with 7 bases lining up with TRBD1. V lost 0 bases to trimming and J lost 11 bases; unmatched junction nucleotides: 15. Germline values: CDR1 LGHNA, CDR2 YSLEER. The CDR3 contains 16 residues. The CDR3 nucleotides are TGCGCCAGCAGCCAAGATTTCGCAGGGGGAAAGTTGAATGCTTTCTTT. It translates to CASSQDFAGGKLNAFF.

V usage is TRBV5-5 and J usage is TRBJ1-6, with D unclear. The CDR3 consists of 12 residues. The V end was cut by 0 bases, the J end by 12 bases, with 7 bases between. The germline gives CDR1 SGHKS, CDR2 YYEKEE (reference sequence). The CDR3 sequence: CASSLDGRPLHF. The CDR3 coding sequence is TGTGCCAGCAGCTTGGACGGGAGACCCCTCCACTTT.

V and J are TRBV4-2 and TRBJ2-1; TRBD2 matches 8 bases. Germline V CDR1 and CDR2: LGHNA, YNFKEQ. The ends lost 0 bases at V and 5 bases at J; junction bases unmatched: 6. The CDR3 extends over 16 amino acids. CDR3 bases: TGTGCCAGCAGCCAAGATAGAGCGGGGGACCACAATGAGCAGTTCTTC. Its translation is CASSQDRAGDHNEQFF.

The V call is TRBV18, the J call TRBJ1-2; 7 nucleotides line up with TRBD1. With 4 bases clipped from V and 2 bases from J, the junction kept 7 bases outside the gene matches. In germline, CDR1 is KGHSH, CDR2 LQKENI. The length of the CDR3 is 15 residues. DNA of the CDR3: TGTGCCAGCTCACTGGCGACGGACAGGAACTATGGCTACACCTTC. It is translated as CASSLATDRNYGYTF.

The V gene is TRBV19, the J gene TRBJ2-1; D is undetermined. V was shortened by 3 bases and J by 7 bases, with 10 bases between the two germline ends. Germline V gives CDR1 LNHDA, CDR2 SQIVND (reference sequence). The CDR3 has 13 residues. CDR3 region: CASSILPTNEQFF. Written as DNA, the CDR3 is TGTGCCAGTAGTATTTTGCCTACAAATGAGCAGTTCTTC.

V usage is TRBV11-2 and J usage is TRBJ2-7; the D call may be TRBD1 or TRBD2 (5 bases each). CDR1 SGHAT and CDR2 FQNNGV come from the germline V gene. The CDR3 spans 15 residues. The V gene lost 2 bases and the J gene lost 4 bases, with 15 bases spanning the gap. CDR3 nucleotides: TGTGCCAGCAGCTTACGGCTCCGGGACGTTTACGAGCAGTACTTC. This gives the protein CASSLRLRDVYEQYF.

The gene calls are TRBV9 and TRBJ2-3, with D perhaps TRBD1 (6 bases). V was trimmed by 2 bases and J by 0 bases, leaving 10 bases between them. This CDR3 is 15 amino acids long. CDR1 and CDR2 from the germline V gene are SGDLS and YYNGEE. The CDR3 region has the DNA TGTGCCAGCAGCGTCCGGGACACAAGCACAGATACGCAGTATTTT. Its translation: CASSVRDTSTDTQYF.

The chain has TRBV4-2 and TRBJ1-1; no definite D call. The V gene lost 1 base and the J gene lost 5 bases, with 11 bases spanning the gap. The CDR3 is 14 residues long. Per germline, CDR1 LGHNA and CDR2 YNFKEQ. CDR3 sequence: CASSQGAGGTEAFF. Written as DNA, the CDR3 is TGTGCCAGCAGCCAAGGGGCAGGCGGTACTGAAGCTTTCTTT.

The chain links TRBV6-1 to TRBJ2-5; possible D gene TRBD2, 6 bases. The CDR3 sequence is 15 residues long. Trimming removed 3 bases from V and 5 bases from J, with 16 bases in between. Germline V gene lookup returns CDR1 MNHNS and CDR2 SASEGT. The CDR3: CASSDGGAGGETQYF. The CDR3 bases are TGTGCCAGCAGTGATGGCGGGGCTGGGGGGGAGACCCAGTACTTC.

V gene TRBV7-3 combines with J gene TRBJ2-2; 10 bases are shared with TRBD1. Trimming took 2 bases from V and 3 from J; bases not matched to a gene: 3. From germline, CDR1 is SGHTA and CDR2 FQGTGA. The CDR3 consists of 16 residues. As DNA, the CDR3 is TGTGCCAGCAGCTTACCCGGACAGGGGGACACCGGGGAGCTGTTTTTT. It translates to CASSLPGQGDTGELFF.

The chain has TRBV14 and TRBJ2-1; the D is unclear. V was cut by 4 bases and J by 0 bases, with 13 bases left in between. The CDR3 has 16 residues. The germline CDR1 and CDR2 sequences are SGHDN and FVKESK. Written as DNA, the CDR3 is TGTGCCAGCAGCCCCCGAGGCAGGAGCTCCTACAATGAGCAGTTCTTC. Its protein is CASSPRGRSSYNEQFF.